Listed below are T cell receptor beta chains from one sample, sequenced in a study of cytomegalovirus exposure and HLA in healthy donors. Generated by immunoSEQ multiplex PCR, the TCRdb table keeps only in-frame clones and is missing some. The sample lists under 200,000 clones; around 85% were seen once. The sequenced sample was PBMCs. The receptors shown here come from a woman aged 50 to 60 in good health and CMV-seronegative. Each CDR3 is given with its conserved first and last residue. D genes are given only for firm matches. Clone sizes are given selectively: once, few, many, or a class where the clone is expanded.

v_gene	d_gene	j_gene	abundance	CDR3nt	CDR3aa
TRBV19	TRBD1	TRBJ2-7	NA	TGTGCCAGTAGTACCCGACAGGGCCCTAGCTACGAGCAGTACTTC	CASSTRQGPSYEQYF
TRBV19	NA	TRBJ1-2	NA	TGTGCCAGTAGTATCAAGGGAGGATCCGACTTGGCTAACTATGGCTACACCTTC	CASSIKGGSDLANYGYTF
TRBV4-2	NA	TRBJ1-1	NA	TGTGCCAGCAGCGTAACAGGGAACACTGAAGCTTTCTTT	CASSVTGNTEAFF
TRBV7-7	TRBD2	TRBJ2-3	NA	TGTGCCAGCAGCCCCGGACTAGCGGGAGCCACAGATACGCAGTATTTT	CASSPGLAGATDTQYF
TRBV2	NA	TRBJ1-5	once	TGTGCCAGCAGTTCACAGGGTTTGAGCAATCAGCCCCAGCATTTT	CASSSQGLSNQPQHF
TRBV27	NA	TRBJ1-4	NA	TGTGCCAGCAGTTTACAAACGGGACACTCTAATGAAAAACTGTTTTTT	CASSLQTGHSNEKLFF
TRBV6-5	TRBD2	TRBJ2-1	NA	TGTGCCAGCAGTTACAGAAGGGCGGGAGATGAGCAGTTCTTC	CASSYRRAGDEQFF
TRBV28	NA	TRBJ1-2	NA	TGTGCCAGCAGTACTGAACCTAACTATGGCTACACCTTC	CASSTEPNYGYTF
TRBV22-1	NA	TRBJ1-1	few	TGTCCTGGGAGCGCACGAGGGCTCACTGAAGCTTTCTTT	CPGSARGLTEAFF
TRBV7-9	TRBD2	TRBJ2-2	NA	TGTGCCAGCACGTACAGTATCGTGGCGGGAGGGGACACCGGGGAGCTGTTTTTT	CASTYSIVAGGDTGELFF
TRBV18	NA	TRBJ1-1	NA	TGTGCCAGCTCACCACGGGTTAGGGGCAACACTGAAGCTTTCTTT	CASSPRVRGNTEAFF
TRBV21-1	NA	TRBJ2-1	NA	TGTGCCAGCAGCAAAGTCAGGGCAACCAGCTCCTACAATGAGCAGTTCTTC	CASSKVRATSSYNEQFF
TRBV19	NA	TRBJ2-6	few	TGTGCCAGTAGTATCCCTAGGTCTGGGGCCAACGTCCTGACTTTC	CASSIPRSGANVLTF
TRBV6-1	TRBD2	TRBJ2-7	NA	TGTGCCAGCAGTGAAGGAGGGTTAGCGGGAGGGCCTTACGAGCAGTACTTC	CASSEGGLAGGPYEQYF
TRBV12-2	NA	TRBJ2-1	NA	TGTGCAAAAATTGAGTCTTTCAATGAGCAGTTCTTC	CAKIESFNEQFF
TRBV27	TRBD1	TRBJ2-7	NA	TGTGCCAGCAGTTTCCGCGAGGGGGCGACTATTCCCTACGAGCAGTACTTC	CASSFREGATIPYEQYF
TRBV19	NA	TRBJ1-1	NA	TGTGCCACCAACCCAGGGGACACTGAAGCTTTCTTT	CATNPGDTEAFF
TRBV10-3	TRBD2	TRBJ2-3	NA	TGTGCCATCAGTGAGCCGCGGACTAGCGGGGGTGATACGCAGTATTTT	CAISEPRTSGGDTQYF
TRBV6-5	NA	TRBJ2-7	NA	TGTGCCAGCAGTCGAGACGGGACATACCACTACGAGCAGTACTTC	CASSRDGTYHYEQYF
TRBV19	NA	TRBJ1-1	NA	TGTGCCAGTATATGGTCAGGCGGGGACACTGAAGCTTTCTTT	CASIWSGGDTEAFF
TRBV18	NA	TRBJ1-6	NA	TGTGCCAGCTCCCCCCTCAAGGGAACAGGCTCACCCCTCCACTTT	CASSPLKGTGSPLHF
TRBV28	NA	TRBJ1-1	few	TGTGCCAGCAGGGAGAGGAACACTGAAGCTTTCTTT	CASRERNTEAFF
TRBV15	TRBD1	TRBJ2-7	few	TGTGCCACCAGCAGAGCAACAGGGGTTTCAGCCTACGAGCAGTACTTC	CATSRATGVSAYEQYF
TRBV19	TRBD1	TRBJ1-2	NA	TGTGCCAGTAGTATGAGTAGGGGGCGCGGAAATGGCTACACCTTC	CASSMSRGRGNGYTF
TRBV7-3	TRBD1	TRBJ2-2	NA	TGTGCCAGCAGCGTCCAGGGGGCCACCGGGGAGCTGTTTTTT	CASSVQGATGELFF
TRBV4-2	TRBD1	TRBJ1-4	NA	TGTGCCAGCAGCCAAGCGACAGGGAGTCCTAATGAAAAACTGTTTTTT	CASSQATGSPNEKLFF
TRBV30	TRBD2	TRBJ2-1	NA	TGTGCCTGGAGTCCCCTCGGAGCGGGAGGGCCAAGTTCCTACAATGAGCAGTTCTTC	CAWSPLGAGGPSSYNEQFF